Reported below is one T cell receptor beta chain. This sample is part of a study of T cells expressing NK-cell markers. TCR beta cDNA was made by 5'RACE template switching with UMIs. TCRdb reworked the 5' RACE reads into one entry per CDR3 protein, no DNA. Its table lists around 470,000 distinct CDR3 sequences. CDR1 and CDR2 from the germline V gene are DFQATT and SNEGSKA (reference sequence). The CDR3 has 15 residues. The sequencing sample was made of blood T cells: a sorted CD56 or NKG2C T cell subset, CD4+ or CD8+ T cells, or bulk PBMC T cells (not recorded which). The TCR comes from a woman between 50 and 59 years old in good health. The rearrangement joins TRBV20-1 to TRBJ1-1. CDR3 in amino acids: CSARDRRHLNTEAFF.